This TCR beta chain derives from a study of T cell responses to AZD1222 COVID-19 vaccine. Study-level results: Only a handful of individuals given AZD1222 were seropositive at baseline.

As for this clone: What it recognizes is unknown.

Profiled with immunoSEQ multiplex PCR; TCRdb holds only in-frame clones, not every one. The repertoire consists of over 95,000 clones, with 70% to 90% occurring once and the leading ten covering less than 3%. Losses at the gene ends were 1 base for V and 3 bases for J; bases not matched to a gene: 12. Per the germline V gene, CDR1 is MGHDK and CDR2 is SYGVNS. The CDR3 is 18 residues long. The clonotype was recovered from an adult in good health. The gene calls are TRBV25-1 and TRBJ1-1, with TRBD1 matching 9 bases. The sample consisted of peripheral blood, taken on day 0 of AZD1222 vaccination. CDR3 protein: CASSEFGQGKVGDTEAFF. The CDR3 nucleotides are TGTGCCAGCAGTGAATTCGGACAGGGGAAGGTTGGGGACACTGAAGCTTTCTTT.